This passage covers 15 T cell receptor beta chains from one sample sequenced in a study of blood T cell repertoires in COVID-19. Generated by immunoSEQ multiplex PCR, the TCRdb table keeps only in-frame clones and is missing some. The table includes 140,000 or so clones, about 74% detected once. Sequenced sample: peripheral blood. All receptors come from a man aged 45-60 years with acute or convalescent COVID-19.

The chain links TRBV5-1 to TRBJ2-3, with D tentatively TRBD2 (5 bases). The V end was cut by 5 bases, the J end by 4 bases, with 14 bases between. Germline CDR1 and CDR2: SGHRS and YFSETQ. The CDR3 consists of 14 residues. The CDR3 here is CASREPGSADTQYF. The CDR3 coding sequence is TGCGCCAGCAGGGAGCCGGGGTCGGCAGATACGCAGTATTTT.

The gene calls are TRBV7-6 and TRBJ2-3, with 10 bases fitting TRBD2. The V and J ends lost 0 bases and 0 bases, in that order; junction bases with no gene match: 6. CDR3 length: 18 residues. The germline V gene has CDR1 SGHVS and CDR2 FNYEAQ. The CDR3, as DNA: TGTGCCAGCAGCTTAGCACTAGCGGGGATCCCTAGCACAGATACGCAGTATTTT. Amino acids: CASSLALAGIPSTDTQYF.

This rearrangement joins TRBV5-1 to TRBJ1-3, with TRBD1 identical over 7 bases. J was trimmed by 2 bases and V by 4 bases; bases with no gene match: 9. This CDR3 region has 16 residues. Per the germline V gene, CDR1 is SGHRS and CDR2 is YFSETQ. CDR3 amino acids: CASSTGDTGAGNTIYF. CDR3 nucleotides: TGCGCCAGCAGCACCGGTGACACAGGGGCTGGAAACACCATATATTTT.

The gene calls are TRBV29-1 and TRBJ1-2, with 7 nucleotides matching TRBD1. V lost 6 bases to trimming and J lost 6 bases; unmatched junction nucleotides: 10. The germline gives CDR1 SQVTM, CDR2 ANQGSEA. The CDR3 runs 13 residues. The CDR3 is CSVSRQGLDGYTF. The CDR3, as DNA: TGCAGCGTGTCTAGACAGGGTTTGGATGGCTACACCTTC.

For this clone: This sample also contains other DNA sequences that code for the same CDR3. The chain employs TRBV5-1 and TRBJ1-2; TRBD1 matches at 7 bases. Trimming removed 0 bases from V and 7 bases from J; junction bases left unmatched: 12. This CDR3 is 16 amino acids long. CDR1 is SGHRS, CDR2 YFSETQ, per germline. CDR3 nucleotide sequence: TGCGCCAGCAGCTTGGACGCGTTTGAGGGGGCGGGTGGCTACACCTTC. It codes for CASSLDAFEGAGGYTF.

This chain uses TRBV19 with TRBJ2-1; 9 bases are a match to TRBD1. Per the germline V gene, CDR1 is LNHDA and CDR2 is SQIVND (reference sequence). The CDR3 is 15 amino acids. Trimming took 3 bases from V and 8 from J; bases not matched to a gene: 8. The CDR3 coding sequence is TGTGCCAGTAGTATTCGACAGGGGGTATTCGATGAGCAGTTCTTC. It yields the protein CASSIRQGVFDEQFF.

The rearrangement uses TRBV28 and TRBJ1-2, with D unclear. Germline CDR1 MDHEN, CDR2 SYDVKM. Trimming took off 4 bases at V and 8 bases at J, with 14 bases between the two ends. The CDR3 spans 13 residues. In DNA form, the CDR3 reads TGTGCCAGCAGTTCCAGCCGGACTGGGGGCTACACCTTC. Translated: CASSSSRTGGYTF.

The chain uses TRBV5-1 and TRBJ2-2; the D is unclear. The CDR3 extends over 14 amino acids. Trimming removed 4 bases from V and 4 bases from J, with 11 bases in between. Germline lookup yields CDR1 SGHRS and CDR2 YFSETQ. The CDR3 loop is CASSRPSGTGELFF. For the CDR3, the DNA is TGCGCCAGCAGCCGTCCCTCGGGCACCGGGGAGCTGTTTTTT. Supplemented by reference TRBV5-1 and TRBJ2-2, the full variable domain reads KAGVTQTPRYLIKTRGQQVTLSCSPISGHRSVSWYQQTPGQGLQFLFEYFSETQRNKGNFPGRFSGRQFSNSRSEMNVSTLELGDSALYLCASSRPSGTGELFFGEGSRLTVL.

CDR3 DNA: TGTGCCAGCTCACCGGGGGGTGGCGAGCAGTACGTC. Protein product: CASSPGGGEQYV. The chain links TRBV18 to TRBJ2-7; D possibly corresponds to TRBD2 (6 bases). The CDR3 runs 12 residues. Germline-derived CDR1 and CDR2 are KGHSH and LQKENI. The ends were cut back, 3 bases at V and 6 bases at J, with 9 bases in the middle.

The rearrangement links TRBV15 to TRBJ1-3; maybe TRBD1 (6 bases). Trimming took off 0 bases at V and 2 bases at J, with 8 bases between the two ends. Germline-derived CDR1 and CDR2 are LNHNV and YYDKDF (reference sequence). This CDR3 has 15 amino acids. The CDR3 DNA follows: TGTGCCACCAGCAGAGATCAGGGGACTGGAAACACCATATATTTT. Protein product: CATSRDQGTGNTIYF.

The chain employs TRBV15 and TRBJ2-2; 10 positions agree with TRBD1. J gave up 5 bases and V 3 bases, and 3 bases lay outside the gene matches. The V gene's germline CDR1 is LNHNV and CDR2 YYDKDF (reference sequence). CDR3 length equals 15 residues. CDR3 bases: TGTGCCACCAGCAGGACAGGGGGCCGGACCGGGGAGCTGTTTTTT. This codes for CATSRTGGRTGELFF. Looking up the rest from reference TRBV15 and TRBJ2-2 gives the full variable domain: DAMVIQNPRYQVTQFGKPVTLSCSQTLNHNVMYWYQQKSSQAPKLLFHYYDKDFNNEADTPDNFQSRRPNTSFCFLDIRSPGLGDTAMYLCATSRTGGRTGELFFGEGSRLTVL.

J is TRBJ2-3 and V is TRBV2; TRBD2 agrees at 8 bases. J lost 10 bases, V lost 1 base, and 7 bases had no gene match. CDR3 length equals 14 residues. In germline, CDR1 is SNHLY, CDR2 FYNNEI. The CDR3 DNA reads TGTGCCAGCAGTGAAGGAGCGGGGGAGAGTCCGCAGTATTTT. Its translation is CASSEGAGESPQYF.

V and J are TRBV2 and TRBJ1-1, with no clear D. V was trimmed by 6 bases and J by 1 base, leaving 6 bases between them. The CDR3 runs to 12 residues. Germline V gene data show CDR1 as SNHLY and CDR2 as FYNNEI. Here the CDR3 reads CASREGNTEAFF. The CDR3 DNA sequence: TGTGCCAGCAGGGAGGGGAACACTGAAGCTTTCTTT.

The rearrangement joins TRBV2 to TRBJ1-5, with D maybe TRBD1 (5 bases). V was pared by 4 bases and J by 5 bases, with 12 bases between. The CDR3 is made up of 14 amino acids. CDR1 and CDR2 from the germline V gene are SNHLY and FYNNEI. The CDR3 sequence is CASSGGGRDQPQHF. The CDR3 DNA reads TGTGCCAGCAGTGGGGGGGGAAGAGATCAGCCCCAGCATTTT.

CDR3 amino acids: CASSEGSDRLPDTQYF. The CDR3 region has the DNA TGTGCCAGCAGTGAAGGGTCGGACAGGCTTCCAGATACGCAGTATTTT. The chain has TRBV6-1 and TRBJ2-3; 7 bases match TRBD1. The CDR3 covers 16 residues. V gave up 1 base and J gave up 4 bases; unmatched junction bases: 8. From germline, CDR1 is MNHNS and CDR2 SASEGT.